One sample yielded the 7 T cell receptor beta chains listed below, sequenced in a study of blood T cell repertoires in COVID-19. Profiled with immunoSEQ multiplex PCR; TCRdb holds only in-frame clones, not every one. Of hundreds of thousands of clones in the sample, over 85% were seen once. Material for sequencing was peripheral blood. These TCRs come from a man between 18 and 35 years old with COVID-19, enrolled during active disease.

V gene TRBV11-2 combines with J gene TRBJ1-3; D ambiguous. CDR3 length: 11 amino acids. Trimming pared 7 bases from V and 4 bases from J, leaving 5 bases between. The germline CDR1 and CDR2 sequences are SGHAT and FQNNGV. CDR3 nucleotides: TGTGCCAGCAAGCGGGGAAACACCATATATTTT. This gives the protein CASKRGNTIYF. Together with reference TRBV11-2 and TRBJ1-3, the CDR3 gives the full variable domain: EAGVAQSPRYKIIEKRQSVAFWCNPISGHATLYWYQQILGQGPKLLIQFQNNGVVDDSQLPKDRFSAERLKGVDSTLKIQPAKLEDSAVYLCASKRGNTIYFGEGSWLTVV.

The rearrangement links TRBV5-4 to TRBJ2-2; TRBD1 aligns across 12 bases. Germline trimming cut 1 base from V and 3 bases from J; bases unmatched to any gene: 4. The germline V gene encodes CDR1 SGHNT and CDR2 YYREEE (reference sequence). This CDR3 region has 17 residues. The CDR3 is CASSLLRDRGHTGELFF. In DNA form, the CDR3 reads TGTGCCAGCAGCTTGTTGCGGGACAGGGGGCACACCGGGGAGCTGTTTTTT. Full variable domain (missing parts from reference TRBV5-4 and TRBJ2-2): ETGVTQSPTHLIKTRGQQVTLRCSSQSGHNTVSWYQQALGQGPQFIFQYYREEENGRGNFPPRFSGLQFPNYSSELNVNALELDDSALYLCASSLLRDRGHTGELFFGEGSRLTVL.

The V and J genes are TRBV11-3 and TRBJ2-7; D uncertain. The V gene lost 6 bases and the J gene lost 4 bases, with 13 bases spanning the gap. The germline CDR1 and CDR2 sequences are SGHNT and YENEEA. The CDR3 is 13 amino acids. The chain's CDR3 is CASSSRSFYEQYF. The CDR3 DNA sequence: TGTGCCAGCAGTTCCCGGTCGTTTTACGAGCAGTACTTC.

The chain links TRBV5-1 to TRBJ2-2; D remains ambiguous. V dropped 0 bases and J dropped 7 bases, with 10 bases sitting between them. The CDR3 sequence is 14 residues long. Germline CDR1 is SGHRS and CDR2 is YFSETQ. As DNA, the CDR3 is TGCGCCAGCAGCTTGGAAATCTCTCTCGGGGAGCTGTTTTTT. As protein: CASSLEISLGELFF. Complete variable domain (other parts from reference TRBV5-1 and TRBJ2-2): KAGVTQTPRYLIKTRGQQVTLSCSPISGHRSVSWYQQTPGQGLQFLFEYFSETQRNKGNFPGRFSGRQFSNSRSEMNVSTLELGDSALYLCASSLEISLGELFFGEGSRLTVL.

The V gene is TRBV14, the J gene TRBJ2-7; possible D gene TRBD2, 5 bases. Germline CDR1 is SGHDN and CDR2 is FVKESK. The CDR3 is 14 residues long. V dropped 4 bases and J dropped 3 bases, with 13 bases sitting between them. CDR3 DNA sequence: TGTGCCAGCAGCCCCTGGGGAGATGACTACGAGCAGTACTTC. It codes for CASSPWGDDYEQYF.

This clone was recorded only once. The rearrangement joins TRBV6-5 to TRBJ1-2, with unresolved D. Germline-derived CDR1 and CDR2 are MNHEY and SVGAGI. The germline V and J ends were trimmed by 7 bases and 6 bases, with 15 bases remaining between them. The CDR3 loop spans 13 amino acids. The CDR3 nucleotides read TGTGCCAGCATTTCCCCGCGGTGGGATGGCTACACCTTC. It yields the protein CASISPRWDGYTF.

The chain combines TRBV3-1 (or the pseudogene TRBV3-2) with TRBJ2-7, with no clear D. The CDR3 has 14 residues. V lost 2 bases and J lost 0, with 8 bases in between. Germline V gene data show CDR1 as LGHDT and CDR2 as YNNKEL (reference sequence). As DNA, the CDR3 is TGTGCCAGCAGCCAAAATATCGGCTCCTACGAGCAGTACTTC. It codes for CASSQNIGSYEQYF.